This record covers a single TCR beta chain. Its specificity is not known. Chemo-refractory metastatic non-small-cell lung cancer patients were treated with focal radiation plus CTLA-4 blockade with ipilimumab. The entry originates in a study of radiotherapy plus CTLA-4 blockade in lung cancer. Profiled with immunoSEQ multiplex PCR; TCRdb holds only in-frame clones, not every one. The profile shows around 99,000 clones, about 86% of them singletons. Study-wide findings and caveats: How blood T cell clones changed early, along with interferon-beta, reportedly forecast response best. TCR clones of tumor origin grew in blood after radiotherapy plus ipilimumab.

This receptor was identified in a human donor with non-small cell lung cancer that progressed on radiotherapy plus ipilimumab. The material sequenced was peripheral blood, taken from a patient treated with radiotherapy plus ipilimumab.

The CDR3 loop reads CASRYRIGTGFDYGYTF. The CDR3 DNA sequence: TGTGCCAGCAGATACCGAATCGGGACAGGGTTTGACTATGGCTACACCTTC. The chain joins TRBV7-9 to TRBJ1-2, with 9 positions matching TRBD1. The germline gives CDR1 SEHNR, CDR2 FQNEAQ (reference sequence). Germline trimming cut 6 bases from V and 3 bases from J; bases unmatched to any gene: 14. The CDR3 consists of 17 residues.